This T cell receptor (beta chain) was captured in a study of blood T cell repertoires in COVID-19. For the study at large: T cells, B-cell-depleted T cells, or PBMCs supplied cDNA or gDNA.

CDR1 is SNHLY and CDR2 is FYNNEI in the germline V gene. V lost 11 bases, J lost 1 base, and 18 bases lay in between. CDR3 length: 14 amino acids. Generated by immunoSEQ multiplex PCR, the TCRdb table keeps only in-frame clones and is missing some. The profile shows over 200,000 clones, about 90% of them singletons. J is TRBJ2-7 and V is TRBV2; maybe TRBD2 (5 bases). This TCR was recovered from a woman aged 55-70 years with acute or convalescent COVID-19. Material for sequencing was peripheral blood. CDR3 loop: CASRGLTSSYEQYF. The CDR3 nucleotides read TGTGCCTCTAGAGGACTGACATCATCCTACGAGCAGTACTTC.